Presented here are 27 T cell receptor beta chains from one specimen sequenced in a study of T cell changes during pregnancy in multiple sclerosis. The method was immunoSEQ multiplex PCR; TCRdb's version includes in-frame clones alone and lacks a portion of them. This sample has over 40,000 clones, with roughly 91% found just once. The source was CD4+ T cells from peripheral blood mononuclear cells, collected in the second trimester of pregnancy. These receptors all come from a female donor with multiple sclerosis, enrolled in a pregnancy study.

The rearrangement joins TRBV5-6 to TRBJ1-1; D gene unclear. V was trimmed by 5 bases and J by 1 base, leaving 18 bases between them. This CDR3 region has 16 residues. CDR1 is SGHDT and CDR2 is YYEEEE in the germline V gene. The CDR3 DNA sequence: TGTGCCAGCAGGTTCGGGGTTCCCCTTCGGAACACTGAAGCTTTCTTT. Its translation is CASRFGVPLRNTEAFF.

The V gene is TRBV28, the J gene TRBJ1-2; D might be TRBD1 (5 bases). The V end was cut by 6 bases, the J end by 1 base, with 18 bases between. Germline CDR1 MDHEN, CDR2 SYDVKM. The CDR3 sequence is 16 residues long. CDR3 loop: CASSQTGGSNNYGYTF. The CDR3 coding sequence is TGTGCCAGCAGCCAGACCGGGGGATCCAATAACTATGGCTACACCTTC.

The chain couples TRBV5-6 to TRBJ2-3, with D possibly matching TRBD2 (6 bases). The CDR3 spans 14 residues. Between the trimmed V and J ends, which lost 2 bases and 0 bases, there was a span of 7 bases. Germline values: CDR1 SGHDT, CDR2 YYEEEE. In nucleotides, the CDR3 is TGTGCCAGCAGCTTCAGCGGGAGCACAGATACGCAGTATTTT. Protein: CASSFSGSTDTQYF.

The chain combines TRBV10-1 with TRBJ1-4; possibly TRBD1 for D (6 bases). CDR1 WNHNN and CDR2 SYGVQD come from the germline V gene (reference sequence). V lost 5 bases, J lost 2 bases, and 9 bases lay in between. This CDR3 contains 14 residues. The CDR3 DNA reads TGCGCCAGCAGTTCGCAGGGGACTAATGAAAAACTGTTTTTT. It encodes CASSSQGTNEKLFF.

CDR3 residues: CASSEELIDNSPLHF. The DNA for the CDR3 is TGCGCCAGCAGTGAGGAGCTGATTGATAATTCACCCCTCCACTTT. The chain carries TRBV10-2 and TRBJ1-6; D gene ambiguous. Germline V gene sequence: CDR1 WSHSY, CDR2 SAAADI. With 2 bases removed from V and 5 bases from J, the gap between germline ends came to 10 bases. There are 15 residues in the CDR3.

This chain connects TRBV18 to TRBJ1-1, with 7 bases aligning to TRBD1. Trimming cost V 0 bases and J 8 bases; bases outside gene matches: 3. The CDR3 is made up of 13 amino acids. Germline V gene lookup returns CDR1 KGHSH and CDR2 LQKENI. CDR3 residues: CASSPPGDREAFF. In DNA, the CDR3 is TGTGCCAGCTCACCACCAGGGGACAGAGAAGCTTTCTTT.

CDR3 amino acids: CASSEWANNEQFF. CDR3 DNA: TGTGCCAGCAGTGAATGGGCCAACAATGAGCAGTTCTTC. The chain employs TRBV6-4 and TRBJ2-1; D gene uncertain. The CDR3 extends over 13 amino acids. Germline CDR1 is MRHNA and CDR2 is SNTAGT. Trimming stripped 3 bases from V and 5 bases from J, with 8 bases between.

This sequence joins TRBV2 and TRBJ2-6; weak D call: TRBD1 (5 bases). Between the trimmed V and J ends, which lost 7 bases and 2 bases, there was a span of 12 bases. The CDR3 totals 15 residues. The germline V gene has CDR1 SNHLY and CDR2 FYNNEI. Here the CDR3 DNA reads TGTGCCAGCACCAGGGAAGTTGCTGGGGCCAACGTCCTGACTTTC. This codes for CASTREVAGANVLTF.

The chain joins TRBV21-1 to TRBJ2-2; the table assigns TRBD1, which was not confirmed against the DNA. TRBV21-1 constitutes a pseudogene. The CDR3 loop spans 14 amino acids. DNA for the CDR3: TGTGCCAGCAGCAATTGGTTGAGGGGGCGAGAGCTGTTTTTT. Protein: CASSNWLRGRELFF.

J is TRBJ2-7 and V is TRBV5-1; TRBD2 agrees at 13 bases. Germline values: CDR1 SGHRS, CDR2 YFSETQ. There are 15 residues in the CDR3. Germline trimming cut 4 bases from V and 5 bases from J; bases unmatched to any gene: 6. CDR3 sequence (DNA): TGCGCCAGCAGCCCCGAGGGACTAGCGGGGAACGAGCAGTACTTC. It yields the protein CASSPEGLAGNEQYF.

A word on this clone: Its ends do not fully match the called genes, so a read error is possible. The chain combines TRBV7-7 with TRBJ2-2; 7 nucleotides line up with TRBD2. The CDR3 sequence is 14 residues long. In germline, CDR1 is SSHAT, CDR2 FNYEAQ (reference sequence). In DNA form, the CDR3 reads TGTGCTAGCAGCTTTCTAGCGGACACCGGGGAGCTGTTTTTT. Translated: CASSFLADTGELFF.

The CDR3 DNA follows: TGTGCCATCAGGGACAGGGCCGCTCGGAACACTGAAGCTTTCTTT. Residues: CAIRDRAARNTEAFF. The rearrangement joins TRBV10-3 to TRBJ1-1, with 8 positions matching TRBD1. The germline CDR1 and CDR2 sequences are ENHRY and SYGVKD. Germline trimming cut 6 bases from V and 1 base from J; bases unmatched to any gene: 7. This CDR3 is built from 15 residues.

J is TRBJ1-6 and V is TRBV5-6; D perhaps matches TRBD1 (6 bases). CDR3 size: 13 residues. CDR1 and CDR2 from the germline V gene are SGHDT and YYEEEE. The V end was cut by 2 bases, the J end by 10 bases, with 10 bases between. CDR3 amino acids: CASSFSGESPLHF. Here the CDR3 DNA reads TGTGCCAGCAGCTTCTCAGGGGAATCACCCCTCCACTTT.

The genes are TRBV7-3 and TRBJ2-1; no clear D. Trimming stripped 0 bases from V and 4 bases from J, with 10 bases between. The CDR3 totals 15 residues. CDR1 and CDR2 (germline): SGHTA, FQGTGA. CDR3: CASSLTPAVYNEQFF. CDR3 DNA: TGTGCCAGCAGCTTAACTCCGGCGGTATACAATGAGCAGTTCTTC. The complete variable domain, with remaining parts taken from reference TRBV7-3 and TRBJ2-1, reads GAGVSQTPSNKVTEKGKYVELRCDPISGHTALYWYRQSLGQGPEFLIYFQGTGAADDSGLPNDRFFAVRPEGSVSTLKIQRTERGDSAVYLCASSLTPAVYNEQFFGPGTRLTVL.

The V gene is TRBV6-1, the J gene TRBJ1-1, with D perhaps matching TRBD1 (6 bases). Per germline, CDR1 MNHNS and CDR2 SASEGT. The V and J ends lost 5 bases and 1 base respectively, with 14 bases between them. The CDR3 spans 15 residues. As DNA, the CDR3 is TGTGCCAGCAGTCTTGGAGGGGGGGCGAACACTGAAGCTTTCTTT. It codes for CASSLGGGANTEAFF.

The V and J genes are TRBV4-1 and TRBJ2-1; 10 nucleotides match TRBD2. This CDR3 is 17 amino acids long. CDR1 and CDR2 from the germline V gene are MGHRA and YSYEKL. The ends lost 1 base at V and 0 bases at J; junction bases unmatched: 3. The CDR3 loop reads CASSQGSSGGSYNEQFF. CDR3 nucleotides: TGCGCCAGCAGCCAAGGATCTAGCGGGGGCTCCTACAATGAGCAGTTCTTC.

This clone was seen a single time. The V call is TRBV11-2, the J call TRBJ2-1, with 7 bases aligning to TRBD2. The CDR3 consists of 18 residues. The germline V gene has CDR1 SGHAT and CDR2 FQNNGV. With V trimmed by 1 base and J by 2 bases, 11 bases remained unmatched. The CDR3 DNA follows: TGTGCCAGCAGCTTAGTCTTTAGTGGGACTAAGGCCTACAATGAGCAGTTCTTC. Translating it yields CASSLVFSGTKAYNEQFF.

The rearrangement uses TRBV5-1 and TRBJ2-1; D may be TRBD1 (5 bases). Between the trimmed V and J ends, which lost 1 base and 5 bases, there was a span of 16 bases. CDR1 and CDR2 from the germline V gene are SGHRS and YFSETQ. This CDR3 contains 16 residues. CDR3 sequence (DNA): TGCGCCAGCAGCTTGTCCCCAGGGCAAAGAAACAATGAGCAGTTCTTC. Amino acid sequence: CASSLSPGQRNNEQFF.

The V and J genes are TRBV5-1 and TRBJ2-4; no firm D call. The CDR3 is 16 amino acids. Germline V CDR1 and CDR2: SGHRS, YFSETQ. Trimming removed 3 bases at V and 0 bases at J, with 13 bases between. CDR3 sequence: CASSSSPTQAKNIQYF. DNA for the CDR3: TGCGCCAGCAGCTCATCCCCTACCCAAGCCAAAAACATTCAGTACTTC.

This rearrangement joins TRBV6-6 to TRBJ2-5, with 7 bases fitting TRBD2. This CDR3 has 14 residues. Germline CDR1 and CDR2: MNHNY and SVGAGI (reference sequence). V was clipped by 0 bases and J by 7 bases; unmatched bases: 5. CDR3 loop: CASSYSPGEGTQYF. The CDR3 DNA follows: TGTGCCAGCAGTTACTCCCCGGGGGAGGGGACCCAGTACTTC.

The rearrangement uses TRBV6-6 and TRBJ2-6; a possible D gene is TRBD2 (6 bases). Trimming stripped 6 bases from V and 0 bases from J, with 12 bases between. The germline V gene encodes CDR1 MNHNY and CDR2 SVGAGI (reference sequence). The CDR3 totals 16 residues. In DNA form, the CDR3 reads TGTGCCAGCAGGTGGAGGGGATCCTCTGGGGCCAACGTCCTGACTTTC. This sequence encodes CASRWRGSSGANVLTF.

The chain has TRBV5-6 and TRBJ1-1, with TRBD1 identical over 7 bases. Germline trimming cut 0 bases from V and 3 bases from J; bases unmatched to any gene: 5. CDR3 length: 15 amino acids. Germline values: CDR1 SGHDT, CDR2 YYEEEE. CDR3 in DNA: TGTGCCAGCAGCTTGGGAGGGGGCAGGTACACTGAAGCTTTCTTT. Amino acids: CASSLGGGRYTEAFF.

The V gene is TRBV5-1, the J gene TRBJ2-5; D unresolved. The CDR3 contains 12 residues. The V gene's germline CDR1 is SGHRS and CDR2 YFSETQ. Trimming pared 3 bases from V and 2 bases from J, leaving 5 bases between. DNA for the CDR3: TGCGCCAGCAGCTCCGGGCAAGAGACCCAGTACTTC. This sequence encodes CASSSGQETQYF.

This clone was recorded only once. The CDR3 protein is CASSPGQGAANYGYTF. The CDR3 region has the DNA TGTGCCAGCAGCCCTGGACAGGGGGCAGCTAACTATGGCTACACCTTC. The chain joins TRBV7-9 to TRBJ1-2; 11 positions match TRBD1. The CDR3 covers 16 residues. V shed 5 bases, J shed 0 bases, and the junction held 5 bases outside the gene matches. Germline V gene data show CDR1 as SEHNR and CDR2 as FQNEAQ (reference sequence). The whole variable domain, filled in from reference TRBV7-9 and TRBJ1-2, reads DTGVSQNPRHKITKRGQNVTFRCDPISEHNRLYWYRQTLGQGPEFLTYFQNEAQLEKSRLLSDRFSAERPKGSFSTLEIQRTEQGDSAMYLCASSPGQGAANYGYTFGSGTRLTVV.

This clone has a single count. This chain connects TRBV9 to TRBJ2-3; D possibly corresponds to TRBD1 (6 bases). The V gene lost 6 bases and the J gene lost 2 bases, with 25 bases spanning the gap. CDR3 length: 18 amino acids. CDR1 SGDLS and CDR2 YYNGEE come from the germline V gene. The CDR3 here is CASKDPRGARFPTDTQYF. For the CDR3, the DNA is TGTGCCAGCAAGGATCCCAGGGGCGCACGCTTTCCCACAGATACGCAGTATTTT.

The chain combines TRBV16 with TRBJ1-6, with 10 bases fitting TRBD1. Germline-derived CDR1 and CDR2 are KGHSY and FQNENV. Unmatched junction bases numbered 7, after V lost 4 bases and J lost 4 bases. This CDR3 has 17 amino acids. CDR3 sequence reads: CASSPTVGQGYNSPLHF. The DNA of the CDR3 is TGTGCCAGCAGCCCAACCGTGGGACAGGGGTATAATTCACCCCTCCACTTT.

This chain joins TRBV5-1 and TRBJ1-4; 7 nucleotides agree with TRBD1. The J segment lost 10 bases and the V segment lost 0 bases, leaving 6 bases of the junction unmatched. Looked up from germline, CDR1 is SGHRS and CDR2 is YFSETQ. The CDR3 consists of 14 residues. The CDR3, as DNA: TGCGCCAGCAGCTTGGAGGGGGCGCGGGTAAAACTGTTTTTT. As protein: CASSLEGARVKLFF.